The rows below give T cell receptor beta chains drawn from one sample of a study of PD-L1 blockade in urothelial cancer. Profiled with immunoSEQ multiplex PCR; TCRdb holds only in-frame clones, not every one. The sample carries tens of thousands of clones, around 80% recorded once. The sample here was PBMCs, taken around atezolizumab (anti-PD-L1) treatment. These receptors were taken from a man between 65 and 80 years old with urothelial cancer. CDR3s include the opening cysteine and the closing phenylalanine or tryptophan. A D gene is named only where the DNA matches it firmly. Clone size is stated in some rows and not others, as once, few, many or a class when expanded.

j_gene | v_gene | abundance | d_gene | CDR3aa | CDR3nt
TRBJ2-5 | TRBV25-1 | NA | NA | CASSEGGPETQYF | TGTGCCAGCAGTGAAGGCGGTCCAGAGACCCAGTACTTC
TRBJ2-7 | TRBV19 | NA | TRBD2 | CASSLQGGRPYEQYF | TGTGCCAGTAGCCTCCAGGGCGGGAGGCCCTACGAGCAGTACTTC
TRBJ1-2 | TRBV5-4 | medium-sized | TRBD1 | CASSTRDSLILGYTF | TGTGCCAGCAGCACCCGGGACAGCTTGATACTTGGCTACACCTTC
TRBJ2-1 | TRBV9 | NA | TRBD2 | CASSVEGGGNYNEQFF | TGTGCCAGCAGCGTAGAAGGCGGGGGGAACTACAATGAGCAGTTCTTC
TRBJ1-2 | TRBV5-1 | NA | NA | CATKPGGLSYGYTF | TGCGCCACAAAACCCGGGGGGCTTTCCTATGGCTACACCTTC
TRBJ2-1 | TRBV6-1 | NA | NA | CASSDRPGLSDEQFF | TGTGCCAGCAGTGACCGTCCGGGACTTAGTGATGAGCAGTTCTTC
TRBJ2-1 | TRBV4-1 | NA | TRBD2 | CASSQRSGDYNEQFF | TGCGCCAGCAGCCAAAGAAGCGGGGACTACAATGAGCAGTTCTTC
TRBJ2-2 | TRBV4-1 | few | TRBD2 | CASSQESSGGANTGELFF | TGCGCCAGCAGCCAAGAATCTAGCGGGGGGGCTAACACCGGGGAGCTGTTTTTT
TRBJ1-5 | TRBV6-5 | NA | NA | CASSYGRNSNQPQHF | TGTGCCAGCAGTTACGGCCGAAATAGCAATCAGCCCCAGCATTTT
TRBJ2-3 | TRBV18 | NA | NA | CASSPSQGGGTDTQYF | TGTGCCAGCTCACCTTCCCAGGGTGGGGGCACAGATACGCAGTATTTT
TRBJ2-3 | TRBV5-1 | NA | TRBD2 | CASTAGGRGDTQYF | TGCGCCAGCACAGCGGGGGGGCGGGGAGATACGCAGTATTTT
TRBJ2-3 | TRBV7-3 | NA | NA | CASSLGGHTDTQYF | TGTGCCAGCAGCTTGGGAGGTCACACAGATACGCAGTATTTT
TRBJ2-1 | TRBV5-1 | NA | NA | CASSLQGNEQFF | TGCGCCAGCAGCTTGCAGGGTAATGAGCAGTTCTTC
TRBJ1-1 | TRBV2 | few | TRBD1 | CASSDDRGRLNTEAFF | TGTGCCAGCAGTGATGACAGGGGGCGCTTGAACACTGAAGCTTTCTTT
TRBJ2-7 | TRBV28 | NA | NA | CAATGGGGIYEQYF | TGTGCCGCCACAGGGGGAGGGGGGATCTACGAGCAGTACTTC
TRBJ1-2 | TRBV2 | NA | NA | CASSATYQANYGYTF | TGTGCCAGCAGTGCCACCTACCAAGCTAACTATGGCTACACCTTC
TRBJ2-1 | TRBV27 | NA | TRBD1 | CASTPPGTGVHEQFF | TGTGCCAGCACCCCGCCCGGGACAGGGGTCCATGAGCAGTTCTTC
TRBJ1-6 | TRBV4-3 | NA | TRBD1 | CASSQDMTRGNSPLHF | TGCGCCAGCAGCCAAGATATGACCAGGGGGAATTCACCCCTCCACTTT
TRBJ2-5 | TRBV28 | NA | TRBD2 | CASSLAGTSGLRETQYF | TGTGCCAGCAGTCTGGCCGGGACTAGCGGCCTCAGAGAGACCCAGTACTTC
TRBJ2-1 | TRBV19 | NA | NA | CASSPRGGDNEQFF | TGTGCCAGTAGCCCGAGGGGGGGGGACAATGAGCAGTTCTTC
TRBJ2-3 | TRBV7-2 | NA | TRBD2 | CASSRDTTSGSTDTQYF | TGTGCCAGCAGCAGGGACACGACTAGCGGGAGCACAGATACGCAGTATTTT
TRBJ2-1 | TRBV5-8 | NA | NA | CASSVSPVQFF | TGTGCCAGCAGCGTTAGTCCCGTGCAGTTCTTC
TRBJ2-3 | TRBV18 | NA | NA | CASSPDSPTQYF | TGTGCCAGCTCACCCGACAGCCCTACGCAGTATTTT
TRBJ2-7 | TRBV6-1 | NA | TRBD1 | CASSIPGQEPYEQYF | TGTGCCAGCAGCATCCCGGGACAGGAACCCTACGAGCAGTACTTC
TRBJ2-7 | TRBV18 | NA | NA | CASSPETRGEQYF | TGTGCCAGCTCACCAGAGACTAGAGGCGAGCAGTACTTC
TRBJ1-1 | TRBV30 | few | NA | CAWSVSKEAFF | TGTGCCTGGAGTGTGAGTAAGGAGGCTTTCTTT
TRBJ2-5 | TRBV4-1 | NA | TRBD2 | CASSQGVGAGEETQYF | TGCGCCAGCAGCCAAGGGGTTGGAGCGGGGGAAGAGACCCAGTACTTC
TRBJ2-7 | TRBV5-1 | NA | NA | CASSQTGTSYEQYF | TGCGCCAGCTCGCAGACAGGAACGAGCTACGAGCAGTACTTC
TRBJ2-3 | TRBV4-1 | few | TRBD2 | CASSQGPAGDRSQYF | TGCGCCAGCAGCCAAGGACCCGCGGGGGACCGCTCGCAGTATTTT
TRBJ2-1 | TRBV6-5 | few | TRBD2 | CASSPIAGVGNEQFF | TGTGCCAGCAGCCCGATAGCGGGAGTTGGTAATGAGCAGTTCTTC
TRBJ1-1 | TRBV27 | NA | NA | CASSLRLLNTEAFF | TGTGCCAGCAGTTTGCGACTGCTGAACACTGAAGCTTTCTTT
TRBJ1-4 | TRBV29-1 | NA | NA | CSVDPGINEKLFF | TGCAGCGTTGATCCCGGGATTAATGAAAAACTGTTTTTT
TRBJ1-1 | TRBV7-3 | NA | TRBD1 | CASSFGGQGVTEAFF | TGTGCCAGCAGCTTCGGGGGACAGGGGGTCACTGAAGCTTTCTTT
TRBJ2-7 | TRBV9 | NA | NA | CASSVDERAYEQYF | TGTGCCAGCAGCGTAGACGAGAGGGCCTACGAGCAGTACTTC
TRBJ2-6 | TRBV28 | NA | TRBD1 | CASSFQRQGAFNAGANVLTF | TGTGCCAGCAGTTTTCAGCGACAGGGGGCCTTTAATGCTGGGGCCAACGTCCTGACTTTC
TRBJ1-1 | TRBV5-4 | NA | TRBD1 | CASSFRAQGAQAFF | TGTGCCAGCAGCTTCCGGGCACAGGGGGCGCAAGCTTTCTTT
TRBJ2-7 | TRBV15 | NA | NA | CATSRDRGYEQYF | TGTGCCACCAGCAGAGATCGGGGCTACGAGCAGTACTTC
TRBJ1-1 | TRBV2 | NA | TRBD1 | CASSDKGTGLDTEAFF | TGTGCCAGCAGTGATAAAGGGACAGGGTTGGACACTGAAGCTTTCTTT
TRBJ1-2 | TRBV2 | NA | TRBD1 | CASIRDSNYGYTF | TGTGCCAGCATCAGGGACAGCAACTATGGCTACACCTTC
TRBJ1-1 | TRBV18 | NA | NA | CASSPDWGNTEAFF | TGTGCCAGCTCACCGGACTGGGGTAACACTGAAGCTTTCTTT
TRBJ1-2 | TRBV28 | few | NA | CASSSDSYGYTF | TGTGCCAGCAGTTCCGACAGCTATGGCTACACCTTC
TRBJ1-1 | TRBV28 | NA | NA | CASGTQETEAFF | TGTGCCAGCGGAACACAGGAGACTGAAGCTTTCTTT
TRBJ2-2 | TRBV4-3 | NA | NA | CASSQDAGQNTGELFF | TGCGCCAGCAGCCAAGACGCGGGGCAGAACACCGGGGAGCTGTTTTTT
TRBJ1-5 | TRBV28 | NA | TRBD1 | CATKSQGQGVQPQHF | TGTGCCACCAAATCCCAGGGACAGGGAGTTCAGCCCCAGCATTTT
TRBJ1-1 | TRBV29-1 | NA | NA | CSVDPGQNTEAFF | TGCAGCGTTGACCCGGGACAAAACACTGAAGCTTTCTTT
TRBJ1-2 | TRBV30 | NA | TRBD1 | CAWSGDRAGYTF | TGTGCCTGGAGTGGGGACAGGGCTGGCTACACCTTC
TRBJ2-2 | TRBV5-6 | NA | TRBD1 | CASSPGTGGTGELFF | TGTGCCAGCAGCCCGGGGACAGGGGGGACCGGGGAGCTGTTTTTT
TRBJ2-3 | TRBV14 | NA | NA | CASSPDWQGGLGTTTDTQYF | TGTGCCAGCAGCCCGGATTGGCAGGGGGGTTTAGGAACCACCACAGATACGCAGTATTTT
TRBJ1-6 | TRBV23-1 | NA | NA | CASSQSCTGTSLHF | TGCGCCAGCAGTCAATCATGTACGGGGACATCGCTCCACTTT
TRBJ2-7 | TRBV27 | NA | NA | CASSLSHGGSYEQYF | TGTGCCAGCAGTTTAAGTCACGGAGGCTCCTACGAGCAGTACTTC
TRBJ2-7 | TRBV5-1 | NA | TRBD2 | CASSPLAGGPENEQYF | TGCGCCAGCAGCCCCCTAGCGGGAGGGCCTGAGAACGAGCAGTACTTC
TRBJ1-1 | TRBV9 | NA | TRBD1 | CASSPGTAATEAFF | TGTGCCAGCAGCCCCGGGACAGCCGCCACTGAAGCTTTCTTT
TRBJ1-1 | TRBV7-9 | NA | TRBD1 | CATNRGLTEAFF | TGTGCCACCAATAGGGGGCTCACTGAAGCTTTCTTT
TRBJ2-3 | TRBV5-1 | NA | TRBD2 | CASSPGGRGGISTDTQYF | TGCGCCAGCAGCCCTGGTGGGCGCGGGGGAATTAGCACAGATACGCAGTATTTT
TRBJ2-7 | TRBV2 | NA | NA | CASQAQPYYEQYF | TGTGCCAGCCAGGCCCAGCCTTACTACGAGCAGTACTTC
TRBJ1-2 | TRBV6-6 | NA | TRBD1 | CASSSRTGTNYGYTF | TGTGCCAGCAGTTCCCGGACAGGGACTAACTATGGCTACACCTTC
TRBJ2-1 | TRBV5-6 | NA | TRBD2 | CASNQMGLAGRIEQFF | TGTGCCAGCAACCAGATGGGACTAGCGGGGAGGATTGAGCAGTTCTTC
TRBJ1-2 | TRBV27 | NA | NA | CASSFRAGYGYTF | TGTGCCAGCAGTTTTAGGGCGGGCTATGGCTACACCTTC
TRBJ1-5 | TRBV30 | NA | NA | CAWTTRGGRTSNQPQHF | TGTGCCTGGACTACCCGAGGGGGACGGACGAGCAATCAGCCCCAGCATTTT